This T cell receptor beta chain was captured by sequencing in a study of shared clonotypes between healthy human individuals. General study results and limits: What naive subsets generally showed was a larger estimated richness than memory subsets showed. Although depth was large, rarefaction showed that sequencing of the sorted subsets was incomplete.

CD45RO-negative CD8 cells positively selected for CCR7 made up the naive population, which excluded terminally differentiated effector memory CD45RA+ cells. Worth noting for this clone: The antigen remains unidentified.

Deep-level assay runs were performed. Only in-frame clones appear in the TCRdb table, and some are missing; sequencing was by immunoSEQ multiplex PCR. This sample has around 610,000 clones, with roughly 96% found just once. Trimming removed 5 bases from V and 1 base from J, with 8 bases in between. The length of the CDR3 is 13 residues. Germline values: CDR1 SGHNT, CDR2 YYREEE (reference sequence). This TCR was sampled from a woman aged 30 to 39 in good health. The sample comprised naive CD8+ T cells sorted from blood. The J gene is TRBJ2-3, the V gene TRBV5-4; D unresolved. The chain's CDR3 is CASREWGTDTQYF. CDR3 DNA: TGTGCCAGCAGAGAGTGGGGCACAGATACGCAGTATTTT.